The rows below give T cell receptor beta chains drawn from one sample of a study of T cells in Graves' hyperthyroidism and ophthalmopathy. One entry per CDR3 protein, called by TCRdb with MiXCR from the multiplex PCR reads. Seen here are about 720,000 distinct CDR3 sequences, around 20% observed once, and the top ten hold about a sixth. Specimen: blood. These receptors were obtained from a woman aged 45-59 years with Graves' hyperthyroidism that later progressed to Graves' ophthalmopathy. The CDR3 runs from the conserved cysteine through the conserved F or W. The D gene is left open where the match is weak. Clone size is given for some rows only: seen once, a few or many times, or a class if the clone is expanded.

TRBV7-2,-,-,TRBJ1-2,TGTGCCAGCAGCTTATATAACCCGACTTTTTCGGGAGACCATGGCTACACCTTC,CASSLYNPTFSGDHGYTF
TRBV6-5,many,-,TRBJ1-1,TGTGCCAGCAGTTACTCGCCAGGTTACACTGAAGCTTTCTTT,CASSYSPGYTEAFF
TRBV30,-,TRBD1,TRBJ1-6,TGTGCCTGGGCGGGACAGGGTAATAATTCACCCCTCCACTTT,CAWAGQGNNSPLHF
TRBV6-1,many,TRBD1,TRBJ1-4,TGTGCCAGCAGTCCCTGGACAGGTCTTAATGAAAAACTGTTTTTT,CASSPWTGLNEKLFF
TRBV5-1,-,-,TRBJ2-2,TGCGCCAGCAGCTTGGATAGGTCTTGGACCGGGGAGCTGTTTTTT,CASSLDRSWTGELFF
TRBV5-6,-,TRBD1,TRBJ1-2,TGTGCCAGCAGGGCAGGGGGCGGTGGCTACACCTTC,CASRAGGGGYTF
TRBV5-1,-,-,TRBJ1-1,TGCGCCAGCAGCTTGGCAACGGGGACGAACACTGAAGCTTTCTTT,CASSLATGTNTEAFF
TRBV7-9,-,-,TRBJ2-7,TGTGCCAGCAGCATAGGCGCCGGATTGACCTACGAGCAGTACTTC,CASSIGAGLTYEQYF
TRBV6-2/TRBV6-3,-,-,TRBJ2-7,TGTGCCAGCAGTCCAGTATTGGCGGGATACGAGCAGTACTTC,CASSPVLAGYEQYF
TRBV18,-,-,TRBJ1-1,TGTGCCAGCTCACCAAGCAGAGTGAACACTGAAGCTTTCTTT,CASSPSRVNTEAFF
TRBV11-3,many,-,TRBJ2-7,TGTGCCAGCAGCTTCGCCGGTTCGCCTATACCCTACGAGCAGTACTTC,CASSFAGSPIPYEQYF
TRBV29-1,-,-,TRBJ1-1,TGCAGCGTTGAAACAGGGCAAACGACTGAAGCTTTCTTT,CSVETGQTTEAFF
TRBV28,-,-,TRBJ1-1,TGTGCCAGCAGTTTAGTGGCAATAGCGGGGAACACTGAAGCTTTCTTT,CASSLVAIAGNTEAFF
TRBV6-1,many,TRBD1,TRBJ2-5,TGTGCCAGCAGTGGCACAGGGGGTAGGCAAGAGACCCAGTACTTC,CASSGTGGRQETQYF
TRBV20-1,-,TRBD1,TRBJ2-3,TGCAGTGCCCCAATTGGACAGGGGGCAGTTGGTACGCAGTATTTT,CSAPIGQGAVGTQYF
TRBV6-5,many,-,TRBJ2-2,TGTGCCAGCAGTTACTCGGCAGGGGAGGGGGGCGGGGAGCTGTTTTTT,CASSYSAGEGGGELFF
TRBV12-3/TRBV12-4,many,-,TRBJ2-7,TGTGCCAGCAGTTTCGGACAGTTCTACGAGCAGTACTTC,CASSFGQFYEQYF
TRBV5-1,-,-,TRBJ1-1,TGCGCCAGCAGCTTGTACGGAGAAGGCACTGAAGCTTTCTTT,CASSLYGEGTEAFF
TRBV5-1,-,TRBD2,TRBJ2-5,TGCGCCAGCAGCTTGGCCAGATTTTCTAGCGGAATAGAGACCCAGTACTTC,CASSLARFSSGIETQYF
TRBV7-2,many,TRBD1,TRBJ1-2,TGTGCCAGCAGCTTGGGACAGGGAATTGGCTACACCTTC,CASSLGQGIGYTF
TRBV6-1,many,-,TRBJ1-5,TGTGCCAGCAGTCCCCGCAGCCAGGGGCAGCCCCAGCATTTT,CASSPRSQGQPQHF
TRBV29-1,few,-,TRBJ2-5,TGCAGCGTTGGTTTAGAGACCCAGTACTTC,CSVGLETQYF
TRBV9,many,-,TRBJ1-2,TGTGCCAGCAGAGGACAGCCATCCCAGAACTATGGCTACACCTTC,CASRGQPSQNYGYTF
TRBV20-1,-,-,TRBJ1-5,TGCAGTGCTAGAGACCAAAGCCAGGATTATAGCAATCAGCCCCAGCATTTT,CSARDQSQDYSNQPQHF
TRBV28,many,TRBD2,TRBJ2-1,TGTGCCAGCAGTCGACTAGCTGGTAATGAGCAGTTCTTC,CASSRLAGNEQFF
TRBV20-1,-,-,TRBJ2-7,TGCAGTGCTAGTAAGGGCCGTTACGAGCAGTACTTC,CSASKGRYEQYF
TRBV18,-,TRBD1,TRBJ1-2,TGTGCCAGCTCACCTGACCAACCCCGGGACAGGTACTATGGCTACACCTTC,CASSPDQPRDRYYGYTF
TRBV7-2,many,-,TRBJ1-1,TGTGCCAGCAGCTTAGAGGTAGGGCGAGCCACTGAAGCTTTCTTT,CASSLEVGRATEAFF
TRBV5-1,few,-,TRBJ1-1,TGCGCCAGCAGCTTGGGGGGGGGGCGGGTGAACACTGAAGCTTTCTTT,CASSLGGGRVNTEAFF
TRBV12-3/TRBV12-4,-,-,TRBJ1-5,TGTGCCAGCAGTTTAGGGTCCGTCGGCCAGCCCCAGCATTTT,CASSLGSVGQPQHF
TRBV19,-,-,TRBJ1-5,TGTGCCACTAGTTCCAGAATCAATCAGCCCCAGCATTTT,CATSSRINQPQHF
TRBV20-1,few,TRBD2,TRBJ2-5,TGCAGTGCTAGAGATCCGGGGGGGCAGACCCAGTACTTC,CSARDPGGQTQYF
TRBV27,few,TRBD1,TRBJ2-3,TGTGCCAGCAGTTCTCCGGGACAGGGTTCAGATACGCAGTATTTT,CASSSPGQGSDTQYF
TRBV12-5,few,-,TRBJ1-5,TGTGCTAGTGGCCGTGGTTCGGGTCAGCCCCAGCATTTT,CASGRGSGQPQHF
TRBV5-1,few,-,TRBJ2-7,TGCGCCAGCAGCTCCGTGGAGGGGGCGATCGAGCAGTACTTC,CASSSVEGAIEQYF
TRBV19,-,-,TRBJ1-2,TGTGCCAGTAGTTTCCGGGACAACGGCCTTCGCTACTCTGGCTACACCTTC,CASSFRDNGLRYSGYTF
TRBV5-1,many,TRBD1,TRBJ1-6,TGCGCCAGCAGCCGGGACAGGGATGACTCACCCCTCCACTTT,CASSRDRDDSPLHF
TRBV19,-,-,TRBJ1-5,TGTGCCAGTAGTGCACCGGGACTCGGCAATCAGCCCCAGCATTTT,CASSAPGLGNQPQHF
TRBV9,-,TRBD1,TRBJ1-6,TGTGCCAGCAGCGTACGACAGGGCTATAATTCACCCCTCCACTTT,CASSVRQGYNSPLHF
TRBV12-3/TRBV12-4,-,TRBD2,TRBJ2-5,TGTGCCAACAGTTTGGGGAGGGTAGAGACCCAGTACTTC,CANSLGRVETQYF
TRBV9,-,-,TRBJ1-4,TGTGCCAGCAGCTCTCATCTGGATGGTGAAGAACTGTTTTTT,CASSSHLDGEELFF
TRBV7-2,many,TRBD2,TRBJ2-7,TGTGCCAGCAGCCCTAGACTAGCGGGGGGCACCTACGAGCAGTACTTC,CASSPRLAGGTYEQYF
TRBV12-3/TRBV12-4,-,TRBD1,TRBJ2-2,TGTGCCAGCAGTTTTCAGGGGGACGCCGGGGAGCTGTTTTTT,CASSFQGDAGELFF
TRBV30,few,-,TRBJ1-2,TGTGCCTGGAGTGAAGTTATTTGGGTTAATGGCTACACCTTC,CAWSEVIWVNGYTF
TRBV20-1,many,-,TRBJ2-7,TGCAGTGCCCGGAGGCTAGCAGACTACGAGCAGTACTTC,CSARRLADYEQYF
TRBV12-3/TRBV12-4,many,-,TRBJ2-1,TGTGCCAGCAGTCCGGGGAGCGGTACCTACAATGAGCAGTTCTTC,CASSPGSGTYNEQFF
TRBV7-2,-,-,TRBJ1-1,TGTGCCAGCAGCTGGGGACGACTAGGCACTGAAGCTTTCTTT,CASSWGRLGTEAFF
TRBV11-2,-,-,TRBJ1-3,TGTGCCAGCAGCTACCGGGACCCCTCTGGAAACACCATATATTTT,CASSYRDPSGNTIYF
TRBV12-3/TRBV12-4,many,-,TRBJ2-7,TGTGCCAGCAGTTTATCAGGGTACTACGAGCAGTACTTC,CASSLSGYYEQYF
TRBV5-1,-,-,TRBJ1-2,TGCGCCAGCAGCCAGCTGGACGGGACCTATGGCTACACCTTC,CASSQLDGTYGYTF
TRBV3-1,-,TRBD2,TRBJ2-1,TGTGCCAGCAGCCCCCAAATTGGGGCTAGCGGGGGGGACAATGAGCAGTTCTTC,CASSPQIGASGGDNEQFF
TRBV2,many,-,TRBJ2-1,TGTGCCAGCGGGCTAGTCGGCGTGGGCGAGCAGTTCTTC,CASGLVGVGEQFF
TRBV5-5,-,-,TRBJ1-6,TGTGCCAGCAGCTTGCTGGGCTCCTATAATTCACCCCTCCACTTT,CASSLLGSYNSPLHF